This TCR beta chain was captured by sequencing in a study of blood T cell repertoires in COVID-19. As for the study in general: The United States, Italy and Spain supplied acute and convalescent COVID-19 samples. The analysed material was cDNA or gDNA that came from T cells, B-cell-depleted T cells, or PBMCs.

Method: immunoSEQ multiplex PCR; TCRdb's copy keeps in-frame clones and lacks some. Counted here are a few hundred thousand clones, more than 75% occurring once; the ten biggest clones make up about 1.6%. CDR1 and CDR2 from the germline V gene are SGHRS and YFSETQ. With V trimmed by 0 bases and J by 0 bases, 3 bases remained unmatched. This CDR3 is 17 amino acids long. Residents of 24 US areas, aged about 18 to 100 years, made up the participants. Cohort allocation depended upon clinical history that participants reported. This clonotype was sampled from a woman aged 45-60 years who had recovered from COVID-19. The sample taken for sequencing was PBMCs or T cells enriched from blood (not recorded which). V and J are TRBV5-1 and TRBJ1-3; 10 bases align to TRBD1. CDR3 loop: CASSLGGQGSSGNTIYF. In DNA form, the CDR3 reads TGCGCCAGCAGCTTGGGGGGACAGGGGTCCTCTGGAAACACCATATATTTT.